This is a list of T cell receptor beta chains from one sample in a study of shared clonotypes between healthy human individuals. The assay was immunoSEQ multiplex PCR, and TCRdb's table has in-frame clones only and misses some. This table holds hundreds of thousands of clones, roughly 98% found once. The sample comprised naive CD8+ T cells sorted from blood. These TCRs come from a man younger than 45 in good health. Both conserved end residues are part of each CDR3. A D gene is named only where the DNA matches it firmly. Only part of the rows carry a size: once, few, many, or a class if the clone is expanded.

V gene	D gene	clone size	J gene	CDR3 protein	CDR3 DNA
TRBV11-2	.	once	TRBJ2-7	CASSFVTSAIYEQYF	TGTGCCAGCAGCTTTGTGACTAGTGCCATCTACGAGCAGTACTTC
TRBV29-1	TRBD2	.	TRBJ2-2	CSVESVGTRNTGELFF	TGCAGCGTTGAATCCGTGGGGACTAGGAACACCGGGGAGCTGTTTTTT
TRBV27	.	.	TRBJ2-1	CASSLTGAEQFF	TGTGCCAGCAGTTTAACAGGTGCTGAGCAGTTCTTC
TRBV7-2	.	.	TRBJ2-1	CASGRTGGSYNEQFF	TGTGCCAGCGGTCGAACGGGCGGTTCCTACAATGAGCAGTTCTTC
TRBV2	.	.	TRBJ1-1	CARERANRNTEAFF	TGTGCCAGGGAGAGGGCTAATAGGAACACTGAAGCTTTCTTT
TRBV2	TRBD2	.	TRBJ2-7	CASSEMTSGRAYEQYF	TGTGCCAGCAGTGAGATGACTAGCGGGAGGGCCTACGAGCAGTACTTC
TRBV11-3	TRBD1	.	TRBJ2-2	CASSLTGGTGELFF	TGTGCCAGCAGCTTGACAGGGGGCACCGGGGAGCTGTTTTTT
TRBV7-2	.	.	TRBJ2-2	CASSPGHLNTGELFF	TGTGCCAGCAGCCCCGGACACTTGAACACCGGGGAGCTGTTTTTT
TRBV11-2	TRBD2	.	TRBJ2-7	CASSSGTSAYEQYF	TGTGCCAGCAGCTCCGGGACTAGCGCCTACGAGCAGTACTTC
TRBV18	.	.	TRBJ2-7	CASSPRHRVSAYEQYF	TGTGCCAGCTCACCACGGCACAGGGTAAGCGCCTACGAGCAGTACTTC
TRBV28	.	.	TRBJ2-4	CASSPTQTSSKNIQYF	TGTGCCAGCAGTCCAACGCAAACTAGTTCCAAAAACATTCAGTACTTC
TRBV4-1	TRBD2	.	TRBJ2-1	CASSQKLAGRLYNEQFF	TGCGCCAGCAGCCAAAAACTAGCGGGGCGTCTTTACAATGAGCAGTTCTTC
TRBV2	TRBD1	.	TRBJ1-1	CAIRTGSLSVNTEAFF	TGTGCCATCCGGACAGGGTCCCTATCCGTGAACACTGAAGCTTTCTTT
TRBV4-1	.	.	TRBJ2-7	CASSQGQEYVEQYF	TGCGCCAGCAGCCAAGGGCAGGAATACGTAGAGCAGTACTTC
TRBV14	TRBD1	.	TRBJ2-2	CASSPDRVRGELFF	TGTGCCAGCAGCCCTGACAGGGTACGCGGGGAGCTGTTTTTT
TRBV5-4	.	.	TRBJ2-2	CAASGVPGELFF	TGTGCCGCCTCGGGGGTCCCTGGGGAGCTGTTTTTT
TRBV16	.	once	TRBJ2-1	CASSQFGGFEQFF	TGTGCCAGCAGCCAATTTGGCGGGTTTGAGCAGTTCTTC
TRBV27	.	.	TRBJ2-7	CASSAGTAYYEQYF	TGTGCCAGCAGCGCCGGGACGGCCTACTATGAGCAGTACTTC
TRBV27	.	.	TRBJ1-5	CASSLQGSNQPQHF	TGTGCCAGCAGTTTACAGGGAAGCAATCAGCCCCAGCATTTT
TRBV7-9	TRBD1	.	TRBJ2-1	CASSPPTGTVEQFF	TGTGCCAGCAGCCCCCCGACAGGGACGGTTGAGCAGTTCTTC
TRBV7-9	TRBD2	once	TRBJ2-1	CASSSGLAGSTRGNEQFF	TGTGCCAGCAGCTCCGGACTAGCGGGATCAACGAGGGGTAATGAGCAGTTCTTC
TRBV27	.	.	TRBJ2-7	CASSLAGTELYEQYF	TGTGCCAGCAGTTTGGCCGGGACGGAACTCTACGAGCAGTACTTC
TRBV27	TRBD2	.	TRBJ2-7	CASKGLDGGDEQYF	TGTGCCAGCAAGGGGTTGGACGGGGGGGACGAGCAGTACTTC
TRBV9	.	.	TRBJ2-2	CASSVATGELFF	TGTGCCAGCAGCGTAGCTACCGGGGAGCTGTTTTTT
TRBV11-2	.	.	TRBJ2-7	CASSLEVITGKYF	TGTGCCAGCAGCTTAGAAGTTATAACAGGAAAGTACTTC
TRBV5-1	TRBD2	.	TRBJ2-1	CASSWPPGLAQDSSYNEQFF	TGCGCCAGCAGCTGGCCTCCGGGACTAGCCCAAGACAGCTCCTACAATGAGCAGTTCTTC
TRBV6-6	.	.	TRBJ2-7	CASHPGNTYEQYF	TGTGCCAGCCACCCAGGCAATACCTACGAGCAGTACTTC
TRBV10-2	TRBD2	.	TRBJ2-1	CASREAGAYNEQFF	TGCGCCAGCCGTGAAGCGGGAGCCTACAATGAGCAGTTCTTC
TRBV10-2	TRBD2	.	TRBJ2-5	CASSHPGLAGAAPRETQYF	TGCGCCAGCAGCCATCCGGGACTAGCGGGAGCCGCGCCAAGGGAGACCCAGTACTTC
TRBV10-3	TRBD2	once	TRBJ2-7	CAISTGTSGYEQYF	TGTGCCATCAGCACCGGGACTAGCGGGTACGAGCAGTACTTC
TRBV9	TRBD2	.	TRBJ2-1	CASSSSGDEQFF	TGTGCCAGCAGCTCTAGCGGGGATGAGCAGTTCTTC
TRBV27	.	.	TRBJ1-2	CASAPGNYGYTF	TGTGCCAGCGCACCGGGGAACTATGGCTACACCTTC
TRBV15	.	.	TRBJ2-2	CATTRKAGTNTGELFF	TGTGCCACGACACGGAAAGCGGGTACGAACACCGGGGAGCTGTTTTTT
TRBV27	.	.	TRBJ2-1	CASLLGNEQFF	TGTGCCAGCCTATTGGGCAATGAGCAGTTCTTC
TRBV6-6	.	.	TRBJ1-2	CASSLSPYGYTF	TGTGCCAGCAGCCTCTCCCCCTATGGCTACACCTTC
TRBV27	TRBD1	.	TRBJ2-3	CASRTGSNTDTQYF	TGTGCCAGCAGGACAGGGTCTAACACAGATACGCAGTATTTT
TRBV5-6	.	once	TRBJ2-1	CASSFSRTSSYNEQFF	TGTGCCAGCAGCTTTTCCAGGACGAGCTCCTACAATGAGCAGTTCTTC
TRBV7-6	.	.	TRBJ1-1	CASSSRGVNTEAFF	TGTGCCAGCAGTTCGAGGGGTGTGAACACTGAAGCTTTCTTT
TRBV11-2	TRBD1	.	TRBJ1-5	CASSFGQGGQPQHF	TGTGCCAGCAGCTTTGGACAGGGAGGTCAGCCCCAGCATTTT
TRBV6-5	.	.	TRBJ2-5	CASSYSGGETQYF	TGTGCCAGCAGTTACAGCGGTGGGGAGACCCAGTACTTC
TRBV7-8	TRBD1	.	TRBJ1-4	CASSPVPGQGNEKLFF	TGTGCCAGCAGCCCTGTCCCGGGACAGGGGAATGAAAAACTGTTTTTT
TRBV27	.	.	TRBJ1-5	CASLTQGKGDQPQHF	TGTGCCAGCCTGACCCAGGGAAAAGGGGATCAGCCCCAGCATTTT
TRBV15	.	.	TRBJ2-6	CATSRAHSGDIPLGANVLTF	TGTGCCACCAGCAGGGCACACAGCGGGGACATTCCGCTTGGGGCCAACGTCCTGACTTTC
TRBV7-9	.	.	TRBJ2-7	CASSPARGLYEQYF	TGTGCCAGCAGCCCCGCCCGGGGGTTGTACGAGCAGTACTTC
TRBV10-3	TRBD2	.	TRBJ2-3	CAIREKAGEFAGTQYF	TGTGCCATCAGGGAAAAAGCGGGAGAATTTGCTGGTACGCAGTATTTT
TRBV9	.	.	TRBJ2-6	CASSVVRDSGANVLTF	TGTGCCAGCAGCGTAGTAAGGGACTCTGGGGCCAACGTCCTGACTTTC